This T cell receptor beta chain is from a study of shared clonotypes between healthy human individuals. Overall study: Aged between 18 and 49, the donors were a couple of women and a few men.

Every subset had its genomic DNA shared out evenly among several immunoSEQ plates. It was around 0.3 ug DNA, approximately 30,000 T cell genomes, that went into each replicate PCR of unsorted PBMC. In the original processing: From ImmunoSEQ came sequences covering only the junction and carrying no quality scores, so filtering differed. TCRdb's copy holds only in-frame clones and misses some; the assay was immunoSEQ multiplex PCR. V and J calls and clone size are as listed in that table; D and trimming were resolved from the DNA. Here the sample spans 400,000 to 600,000 clones, about 79% being singletons. This CDR3 spans 15 amino acids. CDR1 is SNHLY and CDR2 is FYNNEI in the germline V gene. The V end lost 1 base, the J end lost 6 bases, and 15 bases lay between the germline ends.

The sequenced material came from PBMCs. V and J are TRBV2 and TRBJ1-1, with a possible D match to TRBD1 (6 bases). This TCR came from a woman aged 40-49 years in good health. Some clones in this sample may be carry-over from other donors' samples. DNA of the CDR3: TGTGCCAGCAGTGAAGGGGGGGCGCGCAACGCTGAAGCTTTCTTT. This codes for CASSEGGARNAEAFF.